The 29 T cell receptor beta chains presented below share a single source sample, sequenced in a study of human T cells and chemical hapten exposure (dated by TCRdb to the early 2020s). This specimen's time point label, interpreted: patch test 2, 6 weeks after DPC sensitization. In light of the paper, this sample's treatment or condition label describes: therapeutic diphenylcyclopropenone sensitization with weekly scalp DPC. Library preparation was by RACE. The sample was run on a NextSeq 500. Using fastp at Q25 and MiXCR, TCRdb reprocessed the public reads and kept productive beta chains. Rows are combined by CDR3 protein, so each entry shows the most common genes and DNA. The sample has roughly 54,000 distinct CDR3 sequences on record, about 9.9% of them singletons. 1.7% of the sample is in the top ten clones. The specimen was whole blood, collected in connection with sensitization to the hapten diphenylcyclopropenone (DPC). These receptors were taken from a woman aged 50 to 60 with alopecia areata. Some clones in this sample may be carry-over from other donors' samples.

This clonotype was recorded at least ten times. The chain combines TRBV19 with TRBJ1-5; tentative D call: TRBD1 (5 bases). V was pared by 7 bases and J by 3 bases, with 22 bases between. Germline V CDR1 and CDR2: LNHDA, SQIVND (reference sequence). The CDR3 runs 17 residues. This CDR3 reads CASMPRRTSGINQPQHF. CDR3 nucleotides: TGTGCCAGTATGCCCAGAAGGACAAGCGGCATCAATCAGCCCCAGCATTTT.

The table lists this clonotype with a few counts. V gene TRBV5-1 combines with J gene TRBJ1-5; D gene uncertain. V lost 3 bases to trimming and J lost 7 bases, with 11 bases between them. The CDR3 is 13 amino acids. Germline V CDR1 and CDR2: SGHRS, YFSETQ. CDR3 amino acids: CASSSGLEQPQHF. The CDR3 DNA is TGCGCCAGCAGCTCCGGGCTTGAACAGCCCCAGCATTTT. Filled out from reference TRBV5-1 and TRBJ1-5, the complete variable domain reads KAGVTQTPRYLIKTRGQQVTLSCSPISGHRSVSWYQQTPGQGLQFLFEYFSETQRNKGNFPGRFSGRQFSNSRSEMNVSTLELGDSALYLCASSSGLEQPQHFGDGTRLSIL.

This clonotype was counted a few times. The gene calls are TRBV28 and TRBJ2-7, with D perhaps TRBD2 (5 bases). V lost 6 bases and J lost 3, with 18 bases in between. Germline V gene data show CDR1 as MDHEN and CDR2 as SYDVKM. The CDR3 has 15 amino acids. The CDR3 loop reads CASRPTGPAGYEQYF. CDR3 sequence (DNA): TGTGCCAGCAGGCCGACTGGCCCTGCGGGCTACGAGCAGTACTTC.

This clonotype was detected only a few times. The chain has TRBV3-1 and TRBJ1-5, with 8 positions matching TRBD1. Germline V CDR1 and CDR2: LGHDT, YNNKEL (reference sequence). J gave up 5 bases and V 4 bases, and 4 bases lay outside the gene matches. This CDR3 region has 14 residues. The CDR3 DNA is TGTGCCAGCAGCCCCCGGACAGGGTATCAGCCCCAGCATTTT. Protein: CASSPRTGYQPQHF.

The genes are TRBV18 and TRBJ1-5; the D is unclear. The germline CDR1 and CDR2 sequences are KGHSH and LQKENI. The CDR3 is 15 residues long. V was pared by 2 bases and J by 2 bases, with 10 bases between. DNA for the CDR3: TGTGCCAGCTCACCAGTGGGGAGGGGCAATCAGCCCCAGCATTTT. This translates into CASSPVGRGNQPQHF.

The sample holds a few counts of this clonotype. The CDR3 nucleotides read TGCAGCGGTAGGCAGGTCCTGAACACTGAAGCTTTCTTT. Its protein is CSGRQVLNTEAFF. The chain couples TRBV29-1 to TRBJ1-1; D ambiguous. The CDR3 spans 13 residues. Germline assignment: CDR1 SQVTM and CDR2 ANQGSEA. Between the trimmed V and J ends, which lost 7 bases and 0 bases, there was a span of 12 bases.

This clonotype was picked up a small number of times. The V call is TRBV25-1, the J call TRBJ1-3; perhaps TRBD1 as D (5 bases). CDR3 length equals 16 residues. CDR1 and CDR2 from the germline V gene are MGHDK and SYGVNS. The ends were cut back, 2 bases at V and 3 bases at J, with 14 bases in the middle. The CDR3 sequence is CASSEDRGRVGNTIYF. In nucleotides, the CDR3 is TGTGCCAGCAGTGAAGATCGGGGCAGGGTTGGAAACACCATATATTTT. The whole variable domain, filled in from reference TRBV25-1 and TRBJ1-3, reads EADIYQTPRYLVIGTGKKITLECSQTMGHDKMYWYQQDPGMELHLIHYSYGVNSTEKGDLSSESTVSRIRTEHFPLTLESARPSHTSQYLCASSEDRGRVGNTIYFGEGSWLTVV.

This clonotype was seen a handful of times. The V gene is TRBV6-2 or TRBV6-3, the J gene TRBJ1-2; weak D call: TRBD1 (6 bases). V was cut by 5 bases and J by 0 bases, with 13 bases left in between. CDR1 and CDR2 from the germline V gene are MNHEY and SVGEGT. CDR3 length: 15 amino acids. The CDR3 DNA is TGTGCCAGCAGTCCGGGGGACACCTCTAACTATGGCTACACCTTC. Residues: CASSPGDTSNYGYTF.

The sample holds many counts of this clonotype. The chain is built from TRBV28 and TRBJ2-7, with 8 bases that match TRBD2. This CDR3 is built from 14 residues. In germline, CDR1 is MDHEN, CDR2 SYDVKM. V was pared by 4 bases and J by 1 base, with 3 bases of the junction left unmatched. The CDR3 region is CASSSGGSSYEQYF. For the CDR3, the DNA is TGTGCCAGCAGTTCGGGAGGGTCATCCTACGAGCAGTACTTC.

This clonotype was observed a handful of times. The CDR3 DNA follows: TGTGCCAGCAGTTACTTGGGGCATCTTACCATGAACACTGAAGCTTTCTTT. Encoded protein: CASSYLGHLTMNTEAFF. The chain recombines TRBV6-6 with TRBJ1-1; perhaps TRBD1 as D (5 bases). The CDR3 consists of 17 residues. Trimming removed 1 base from V and 0 bases from J, with 15 bases in between. Germline lookup yields CDR1 MNHNY and CDR2 SVGAGI (reference sequence).

This clonotype has just a few counts. V and J are TRBV20-1 and TRBJ2-4, with D possibly being TRBD2 (5 bases). CDR1 is DFQATT, CDR2 SNEGSKA, per germline (reference sequence). The CDR3 consists of 20 residues. Trimming shortened V by 1 base and J by 1 base, and 26 bases separated the two germline ends. This CDR3 is CSARVPLRLARTGAKNIQYF. The CDR3 coding sequence is TGCAGTGCTAGAGTTCCCCTTCGACTGGCTAGGACGGGGGCCAAAAACATTCAGTACTTC.

The chain carries TRBV19 and TRBJ2-5; 13 positions agree with TRBD2. CDR1 is LNHDA, CDR2 SQIVND, per germline (reference sequence). The CDR3 extends over 17 amino acids. V lost 1 base to trimming and J lost 5 bases; unmatched junction nucleotides: 7. Here the CDR3 DNA reads TGTGCCAGTAGTATAGGGACTAGCGGGGGTGTCGATGAGACCCAGTACTTC. Amino acids: CASSIGTSGGVDETQYF.

This sequence joins TRBV18 and TRBJ2-1; D gene ambiguous. CDR3 length equals 14 residues. V was trimmed by 1 base and J by 5 bases, leaving 9 bases between them. Looked up from germline, CDR1 is KGHSH and CDR2 is LQKENI. CDR3 amino acids: CASSPQSTNNEQFF. The CDR3 region has the DNA TGTGCCAGCTCACCACAGAGTACAAACAATGAGCAGTTCTTC.

The V gene is TRBV30, the J gene TRBJ2-3; 8 nucleotides match TRBD2. The V gene end was trimmed by 1 base and the J gene end by 1 base; junction bases not matched to a gene: 7. This CDR3 region has 16 residues. Germline values: CDR1 GTSNPN, CDR2 SVGIG (reference sequence). CDR3 nucleotide sequence: TGTGCCTGGAGTGCCACGGGGGGGCTTGGCACAGATACGCAGTATTTT. This sequence encodes CAWSATGGLGTDTQYF.

The V and J genes are TRBV7-9 and TRBJ1-2, with TRBD1 identical over 7 bases. This CDR3 is built from 14 residues. The junction had 9 bases not matched to a gene; V was cut back by 5 bases and J by 6 bases. CDR1 is SEHNR, CDR2 FQNEAQ, per germline (reference sequence). Here the CDR3 DNA reads TGTGCCAGCAGCCCCAGGGAGGGGGCGCATGGCTACACCTTC. This encodes CASSPREGAHGYTF.

This clonotype has only a few counts. CDR3 sequence reads: CASSTPSGRTDTQYF. The CDR3 nucleotides read TGTGCCAGCAGTACCCCTAGCGGGAGAACAGATACGCAGTATTTT. V usage is TRBV12-3 or TRBV12-4 and J usage is TRBJ2-3, with TRBD2 matching 10 bases. This CDR3 has 15 residues. V was pared by 5 bases and J by 3 bases, with 5 bases of the junction left unmatched.

This clonotype was found many times. The V gene is TRBV5-6, the J gene TRBJ1-1, with a possible D match to TRBD1 (5 bases). V lost 2 bases, J lost 2 bases, and 7 bases lay in between. The CDR3 has 13 residues. Germline CDR1 is SGHDT and CDR2 is YYEEEE. DNA for the CDR3: TGTGCCAGCAGCTTCGACAGAAACACTGAAGCTTTCTTT. This encodes CASSFDRNTEAFF.

This clonotype was seen a few times. The chain employs TRBV7-2 and TRBJ1-4, with a tentative D call TRBD1 (5 bases). CDR1 is SGHTA and CDR2 is FQGNSA in the germline V gene. The ends were cut back, 8 bases at V and 4 bases at J, with 11 bases in the middle. This CDR3 has 13 residues. The CDR3: CASRAGVNEKLFF. CDR3 DNA: TGTGCCAGCCGGGCGGGGGTTAATGAAAAACTGTTTTTT.

This clonotype occurred many times. The genes are TRBV20-1 and TRBJ2-1; the D is unclear. V lost 3 bases and J 4 bases, leaving 4 bases between the germline ends. Germline lookup yields CDR1 DFQATT and CDR2 SNEGSKA (reference sequence). This CDR3 spans 11 amino acids. The CDR3 nucleotides read TGCAGTGCTAGGGAATACAATGAGCAGTTCTTC. Protein: CSAREYNEQFF.

Ten or more counts support this clonotype. V is TRBV7-9 and J is TRBJ2-5; D is unclear. The CDR3 is 12 amino acids. V was shortened by 2 bases and J by 5 bases, with 6 bases between the two germline ends. The germline gives CDR1 SEHNR, CDR2 FQNEAQ (reference sequence). For the CDR3, the DNA is TGTGCCAGCAGCTTACTTCCCGAGACCCAGTACTTC. Its translation: CASSLLPETQYF. Together with reference TRBV7-9 and TRBJ2-5, the CDR3 gives the full variable domain: DTGVSQNPRHKITKRGQNVTFRCDPISEHNRLYWYRQTLGQGPEFLTYFQNEAQLEKSRLLSDRFSAERPKGSFSTLEIQRTEQGDSAMYLCASSLLPETQYFGPGTRLLVL.

The V gene is TRBV11-3, the J gene TRBJ2-2; D call uncertain. Trimming shortened V by 0 bases and J by 7 bases, and 6 bases separated the two germline ends. CDR3 length equals 13 residues. Germline V lookup: CDR1 SGHNT, CDR2 YENEEA. This CDR3 is CASSLDYYGELFF. In DNA, the CDR3 is TGTGCCAGCAGCTTAGATTATTACGGGGAGCTGTTTTTT.

This clonotype was found a few times. The chain joins TRBV11-2 to TRBJ2-7; D not resolved. V shed 3 bases and J shed 5 bases, with 5 bases lying between them. The CDR3 is 11 residues long. Germline V gene lookup returns CDR1 SGHAT and CDR2 FQNNGV. The CDR3 DNA sequence: TGTGCCAGCAGCTTTTTAGACGAGCAGTACTTC. This codes for CASSFLDEQYF.

This clonotype was counted many times. The rearrangement joins TRBV11-2 to TRBJ1-2; 8 bases map to TRBD1. Germline V gives CDR1 SGHAT, CDR2 FQNNGV. The length of the CDR3 is 17 residues. The ends lost 2 bases at V and 4 bases at J; junction bases unmatched: 12. Written as DNA, the CDR3 is TGTGCCAGCAGCTTAATCTCGGGGACAGGAAGAGTCTATGGCTACACCTTC. Residues: CASSLISGTGRVYGYTF.

V and J are TRBV5-7 and TRBJ1-1, with 10 nucleotides matching TRBD1. TRBV5-7 has ORF status, its function being uncertain. Trimming at V came to 4 bases and at J to 3 bases, leaving 0 bases not matched to a gene. The CDR3 contains 13 residues. The CDR3 loop reads CASSGTGDTEAFF. In DNA form, the CDR3 reads TGTGCCAGCAGCGGGACAGGGGACACTGAAGCTTTCTTT.

There are many counts of this clonotype. The chain has TRBV3-1 and TRBJ2-2; 8 positions agree with TRBD1. With 0 bases clipped from V and 8 bases from J, the junction kept 5 bases outside the gene matches. The length of the CDR3 is 15 residues. The germline gives CDR1 LGHDT, CDR2 YNNKEL (reference sequence). This CDR3 is CASSQEDRARGELFF. The CDR3 DNA follows: TGTGCCAGCAGCCAAGAGGACAGGGCCAGAGGGGAGCTGTTTTTT.

This clonotype was recorded a few times. The chain has TRBV25-1 and TRBJ2-3; unclear D gene. CDR1 is MGHDK, CDR2 SYGVNS, per germline. The CDR3 runs to 12 residues. Trimming took off 4 bases at V and 6 bases at J, with 8 bases between the two ends. CDR3 protein: CASSVNGDTQYF. The CDR3 region has the DNA TGTGCCAGCAGTGTCAACGGGGATACGCAGTATTTT.

This rearrangement joins TRBV14 to TRBJ2-5, with D tentatively TRBD2 (6 bases). Germline CDR1 is SGHDN and CDR2 is FVKESK. The CDR3 contains 16 residues. Trimming cost V 5 bases and J 3 bases, with 19 bases left between them. CDR3 sequence reads: CASSSRIFWGEETQYF. CDR3 DNA: TGTGCCAGCAGCTCCCGGATCTTTTGGGGGGAAGAGACCCAGTACTTC.

The chain employs TRBV28 and TRBJ2-3; 12 nucleotides line up with TRBD2. Germline values: CDR1 MDHEN, CDR2 SYDVKM. The CDR3 is 19 amino acids. V lost 3 bases and J lost 6; bases outside the gene matches: 16. As DNA, the CDR3 is TGTGCCAGCAGTTTGGCCAGGGCAAGACTAGCGGGAGTGGAGGATACGCAGTATTTT. Translation: CASSLARARLAGVEDTQYF.

Ten or more counts support this clonotype. The chain joins TRBV20-1 to TRBJ2-3, with TRBD2 identical over 7 bases. The ends lost 5 bases at V and 2 bases at J; junction bases unmatched: 10. Germline V gives CDR1 DFQATT, CDR2 SNEGSKA (reference sequence). This CDR3 comprises 15 residues. The CDR3 DNA sequence: TGCAGTGCTCCCCACCTAGCGGAGAACACAGATACGCAGTATTTT. It codes for CSAPHLAENTDTQYF.